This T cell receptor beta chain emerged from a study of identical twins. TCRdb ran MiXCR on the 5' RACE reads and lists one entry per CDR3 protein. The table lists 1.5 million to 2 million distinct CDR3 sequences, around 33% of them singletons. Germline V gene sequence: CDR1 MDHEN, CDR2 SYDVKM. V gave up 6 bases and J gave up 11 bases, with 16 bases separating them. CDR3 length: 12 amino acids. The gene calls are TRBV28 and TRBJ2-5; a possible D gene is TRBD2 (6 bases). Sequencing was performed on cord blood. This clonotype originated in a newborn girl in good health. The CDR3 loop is CASRWRGDEQYF. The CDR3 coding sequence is TGTGCCAGCAGGTGGAGGGGCGATGAGCAGTACTTC.